The 10 T cell receptor beta chains below were found in one sample sequenced in a study of vaccination effects on CD4 cells after COVID-19. The data were produced by immunoSEQ multiplex PCR, yet TCRdb's version contains in-frame clones alone and is incomplete. Of approximately 68,000 clones in the sample, around 79% are singletons; the top ten hold under 12%. These receptors' targets are unknown. In the ViraFEST assay, antigen-specific CD4+ clonotypes were identified by expansion after peptide-pool stimulation. After less than 11 days in culture, the CD4+ T cells were isolated. Among the vaccine recipients, none had a prior SARS-CoV-2 infection, and nucleocapsid antibodies were negative. The sequencing used CD4+ T cells from PBMCs cultured with SARS-CoV-2 spike peptides, collected before COVID-19 vaccination. The origin of the receptors is a human donor who received a COVID-19 vaccine.

This chain links TRBV4-3 with TRBJ2-1; D perhaps matches TRBD1 (6 bases). Germline values: CDR1 LGHNA, CDR2 YSLEER. CDR3 length equals 17 residues. Trimming shortened V by 3 bases and J by 7 bases, and 22 bases separated the two germline ends. The chain's CDR3 is CASSHGQGPPGGNEQFF. Here the CDR3 DNA reads TGCGCCAGCAGCCACGGGCAGGGGCCCCCCGGTGGGAATGAGCAGTTCTTC.

V is TRBV5-5 and J is TRBJ1-6, with 10 nucleotides matching TRBD1. The V gene's germline CDR1 is SGHKS and CDR2 YYEKEE (reference sequence). V lost 2 bases and J lost 9; bases outside the gene matches: 17. CDR3 size: 19 residues. Written as DNA, the CDR3 is TGTGCCAGCAGCTTCGGACTTGAAATCGGGACAGGGGATTCTTCACCCCTCCACTTT. It encodes CASSFGLEIGTGDSSPLHF.

This clone was observed a handful of times. The gene calls are TRBV6-6 and TRBJ1-1, with D possibly matching TRBD1 (6 bases). V gave up 6 bases and J gave up 6 bases, with 20 bases separating them. The CDR3 sequence is 15 residues long. In germline, CDR1 is MNHNY, CDR2 SVGAGI (reference sequence). As DNA, the CDR3 is TGTGCCAGCAGCCCCGCGGGGAGGGGGAGGGCTGAAGCTTTCTTT. This gives the protein CASSPAGRGRAEAFF.

CDR3: CASGYTGQGYNEQFF. CDR3 DNA: TGTGCCAGCGGCTATACGGGACAGGGCTACAATGAGCAGTTCTTC. The chain couples TRBV5-4 to TRBJ2-1, with 9 bases that match TRBD1. The trim removed 7 bases at V and 3 bases at J, leaving 8 bases unmatched. This CDR3 comprises 15 residues. CDR1 is SGHNT and CDR2 is YYREEE in the germline V gene (reference sequence).

The rearrangement joins TRBV27 to TRBJ2-1; weak D call: TRBD1 (5 bases). Germline V CDR1 and CDR2: MNHEY, SMNVEV (reference sequence). The CDR3 has 18 residues. V lost 2 bases, J lost 12 bases, and 29 bases lay in between. Here the CDR3 DNA reads TGTGCCAGCAGTTTACCCCCCGTCAGGGTAAGGGGCCGTGAAGGGCAGTTCTTC. Protein product: CASSLPPVRVRGREGQFF.

The genes are TRBV10-3 and TRBJ1-2, with D possibly matching TRBD1 (5 bases). Trimming removed 9 bases at V and 4 bases at J, with 18 bases between. Per the germline V gene, CDR1 is ENHRY and CDR2 is SYGVKD. The CDR3 is 14 amino acids. The CDR3 nucleotides read TGTGCCATAGAGGCTTCGGACGGGACCTATGGCTACACCTTC. This translates into CAIEASDGTYGYTF.

V gene TRBV18 combines with J gene TRBJ2-7, with unresolved D. CDR1 KGHSH and CDR2 LQKENI come from the germline V gene. This CDR3 region has 13 residues. Trimming cost V 3 bases and J 4 bases, with 10 bases left between them. This chain's CDR3 is CASSPTGAYEQYV. The CDR3 bases are TGTGCCAGCTCACCTACCGGCGCGTACGAGCAGTACGTC.

This clone was seen once. The gene calls are TRBV18 and TRBJ2-3, with D tentatively TRBD2 (6 bases). CDR3 size: 15 residues. Germline V gives CDR1 KGHSH, CDR2 LQKENI. Trimming removed 3 bases from V and 2 bases from J, with 12 bases in between. The DNA for the CDR3 is TGTGCCAGCTCACCGCTCGCGGGGTTCACAGATACGCAGTATTTT. It is translated as CASSPLAGFTDTQYF.

J is TRBJ2-5 and V is TRBV7-6, with TRBD2 matching 9 bases. Per germline, CDR1 SGHVS and CDR2 FNYEAQ. Germline trimming cut 5 bases from V and 6 bases from J; bases unmatched to any gene: 16. CDR3 length: 17 residues. This CDR3 reads CASSQAWRGGNLKTQYF. DNA for the CDR3: TGTGCCAGCAGCCAGGCTTGGCGGGGGGGTAATTTGAAGACCCAGTACTTC.

V is TRBV25-1 and J is TRBJ2-3, with D perhaps TRBD1 or TRBD2 (5 bases each). Per the germline V gene, CDR1 is MGHDK and CDR2 is SYGVNS. The germline V and J ends were trimmed by 8 bases and 2 bases, with 11 bases remaining between them. The length of the CDR3 is 13 residues. This chain's CDR3 is CASVGDITDTQYF. The CDR3 DNA follows: TGTGCCAGCGTGGGGGATATCACAGATACGCAGTATTTT.